This T cell receptor (beta chain) was retrieved from a study of T cell repertoires in cytomegalovirus infection. At the level of the study: It was the public TCR beta signatures that indicated both CMV infection and matching HLA type.

This clonotype was detected many times. The CDR3 runs 16 residues. CDR1 is SGDLS, CDR2 YYNGEE, per germline. J gave up 6 bases and V 0 bases, and 7 bases lay outside the gene matches. In TCRdb, the reads were re-called with MiXCR into one record per CDR3 protein. The sample lists approximately 500,000 distinct CDR3 sequences; around 10% were seen once. This TCR was sampled from a human donor in good health (CMV status not recorded). Some clones in this sample may be carry-over from other donors' samples. The material sequenced was PBMCs. V usage is TRBV9 and J usage is TRBJ2-1; TRBD2 aligns across 9 bases. Here the CDR3 DNA reads TGTGCCAGCAGCGTAGACGCGGGAGGGACGGGCAATGAGCAGTTCTTC. Its translation: CASSVDAGGTGNEQFF.